This T cell receptor (beta chain) is drawn from a study of identical twins. From the 5' RACE reads, TCRdb called clonotypes with MiXCR, one entry per CDR3 protein. The profile covers 550,000 to 800,000 distinct CDR3 sequences, with around 7.4% appearing a single time and around 1.6% taken by the ten largest. CDR3 length: 17 residues. The germline V and J ends were trimmed by 4 bases and 5 bases, with 21 bases remaining between them. Germline V CDR1 and CDR2: SEHNR, FQNEAQ (reference sequence). This sample also appeared in a second study, on yellow fever vaccine responses in identical twins.

The source is a young woman in good health. Sequencing was carried out using PBMCs. The chain links TRBV7-9 to TRBJ2-1; possibly TRBD1 or TRBD2 for D (6 bases each). The CDR3 loop is CASSSFRRGRGDNEQFF. CDR3 nucleotides: TGTGCCAGCAGCTCCTTCCGGAGGGGCAGGGGAGACAATGAGCAGTTCTTC. Based on the CDR3 plus reference TRBV7-9 and TRBJ2-1, the full variable domain is DTGVSQNPRHKITKRGQNVTFRCDPISEHNRLYWYRQTLGQGPEFLTYFQNEAQLEKSRLLSDRFSAERPKGSFSTLEIQRTEQGDSAMYLCASSSFRRGRGDNEQFFGPGTRLTVL.